Each of the 3 T cell receptor beta chains below was sequenced from the same sample in a study of OX40 agonist ivuxolimab in advanced cancers. Method: immunoSEQ multiplex PCR; TCRdb's copy keeps in-frame clones and lacks some. The sample contains roughly 70,000 clones, 88% of which appear only once. The input for sequencing was CD4+ or CD8+ T cells sorted from blood, taken in a trial of the OX40 agonist ivuxolimab. All receptors derive from an adult with an advanced solid tumor such as melanoma, head and neck, liver or kidney cancer.

This clone was found once. The rearrangement uses TRBV7-2 and TRBJ2-3; 9 positions agree with TRBD1. The V gene's germline CDR1 is SGHTA and CDR2 FQGNSA. There are 16 residues in the CDR3. Trimming cost V 1 base and J 4 bases; bases outside gene matches: 6. The CDR3 sequence is CASSLVVGQGSDTQYF. The CDR3 region has the DNA TGTGCCAGCAGCTTAGTGGTGGGACAGGGTTCAGATACGCAGTATTTT.

The gene calls are TRBV11-1 and TRBJ2-3; D possibly corresponds to TRBD2 (5 bases). This CDR3 contains 15 residues. Trimming pared 5 bases from V and 5 bases from J, leaving 17 bases between. Germline CDR1 is SGHAT and CDR2 is FQDESV (reference sequence). The CDR3 is CASSPLWGDGDTQYF. The DNA for the CDR3 is TGTGCCAGCAGCCCCCTCTGGGGAGATGGAGATACGCAGTATTTT.

This clone was seen just once. The rearrangement joins TRBV30 to TRBJ2-5; D is ambiguous. In germline, CDR1 is GTSNPN, CDR2 SVGIG (reference sequence). This CDR3 region has 15 residues. With 2 bases removed from V and 4 bases from J, the gap between germline ends came to 17 bases. The CDR3 spells CAWSPIGRQGETQYF. Written as DNA, the CDR3 is TGTGCCTGGAGTCCCATCGGGCGCCAAGGAGAGACCCAGTACTTC. The whole variable domain, filled in from reference TRBV30 and TRBJ2-5, reads SQTIHQWPATLVQPVGSPLSLECTVEGTSNPNLYWYRQAAGRGLQLLFYSVGIGQISSEVPQNLSASRPQDRQFILSSKKLLLSDSGFYLCAWSPIGRQGETQYFGPGTRLLVL.